Listed below are T cell receptor beta chains from one sample, sequenced in a study of blood T cell repertoires in COVID-19. Method: immunoSEQ multiplex PCR; TCRdb's copy keeps in-frame clones and lacks some. The sample lists approximately 290,000 clones, about 85% occurring once. The sample was peripheral blood. All receptors derive from a human donor with COVID-19, enrolled during active disease. The donor label of this sample is uncertain. The conserved cysteine and the conserved F or W are not part of the CDR3 here. Fields, in order: V gene, CDR3 protein.

v_gene: TRBV5-1
CDR3aa: ASSVDPSGNTIY

v_gene: TRBV9
CDR3aa: ASTAYGLAGESGANVLT

v_gene: TRBV4-1
CDR3aa: ASSQGLAGGETQY

v_gene: TRBV10-3
CDR3aa: ASGGFEEKLF

v_gene: TRBV30
CDR3aa: AWSVQATQPQH

v_gene: TRBV7-3
CDR3aa: ASSPHGREGDFSGNTIY

v_gene: TRBV14
CDR3aa: ASSRRDHGGLGELF

v_gene: TRBV3-1/TRBV3-2
CDR3aa: ASSQPYSGWGDTQY

v_gene: TRBV29-1
CDR3aa: SASRGGMNTEAF

v_gene: TRBV9
CDR3aa: ASSVGQNEKLF

v_gene: TRBV20-1
CDR3aa: SASGSRGQPQH

v_gene: TRBV7-2
CDR3aa: ATATGTGLYEQY

v_gene: TRBV7-2
CDR3aa: ASSLSRGGQPQH

v_gene: TRBV30
CDR3aa: AWSVPRDRSWADRSPLH

v_gene: TRBV18
CDR3aa: ASSSGLAGSDEQY

v_gene: TRBV19
CDR3aa: ASSIRASGSPGEQF

v_gene: TRBV7-3
CDR3aa: ASSSSGLYGYT

v_gene: TRBV28
CDR3aa: ASLQAQPVEQY

v_gene: TRBV7-3
CDR3aa: ASSLGGASGYNEQF

v_gene: TRBV5-1
CDR3aa: ASSFQGSYEQY

v_gene: TRBV7-8
CDR3aa: ASSLALLRDSGNTIY

v_gene: TRBV7-9
CDR3aa: ASSLVSGGPYEQY

v_gene: TRBV2
CDR3aa: ASRGQAVYGYT

v_gene: TRBV28
CDR3aa: ATTVRTANYGYT

v_gene: TRBV29-1
CDR3aa: SVGQGNTEAF

v_gene: TRBV19
CDR3aa: ASSPDPTGGGETQY

v_gene: TRBV24-1
CDR3aa: ATSPLLRRERLAKNIQY

v_gene: TRBV29-1
CDR3aa: SVRQGLGEQY

v_gene: TRBV5-4
CDR3aa: ASSLPRELGGYT

v_gene: TRBV19
CDR3aa: ASSIGLAGGRDEQF

v_gene: TRBV28
CDR3aa: ASSSRIDGRSGNEQF

v_gene: TRBV5-3
CDR3aa: ARSLAPVASGRLGTGANVLT

v_gene: TRBV7-3
CDR3aa: ASSLGLTDIQY

v_gene: TRBV7-3
CDR3aa: ASSTTSWGEQF

v_gene: TRBV2
CDR3aa: ASSGRDTRSPLH

v_gene: TRBV11-1
CDR3aa: ASSHSRRGSRYEQY

v_gene: TRBV5-1
CDR3aa: ASSLDGSLRATNEKLF

v_gene: TRBV7-2
CDR3aa: ASSLMAGGPGNTGELF

v_gene: TRBV27
CDR3aa: ASSRIHGGGQGAWQPQH

v_gene: TRBV7-9
CDR3aa: ASSLDRGYYGYT

v_gene: TRBV18
CDR3aa: ASSPRLAGTYNEQF